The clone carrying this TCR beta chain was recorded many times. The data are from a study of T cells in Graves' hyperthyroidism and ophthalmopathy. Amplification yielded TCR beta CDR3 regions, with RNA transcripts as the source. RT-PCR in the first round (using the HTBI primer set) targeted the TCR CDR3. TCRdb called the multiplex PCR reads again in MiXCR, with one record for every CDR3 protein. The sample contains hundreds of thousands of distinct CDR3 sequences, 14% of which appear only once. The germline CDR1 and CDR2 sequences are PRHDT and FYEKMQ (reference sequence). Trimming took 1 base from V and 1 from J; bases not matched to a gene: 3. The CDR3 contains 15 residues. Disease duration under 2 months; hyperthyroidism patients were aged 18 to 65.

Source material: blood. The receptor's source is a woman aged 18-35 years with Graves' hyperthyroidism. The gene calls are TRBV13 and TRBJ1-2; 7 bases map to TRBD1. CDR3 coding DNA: TGTGCCAGCAGCTTAGAGGGGGCCCGTAACTATGGCTACACCTTC. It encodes CASSLEGARNYGYTF.